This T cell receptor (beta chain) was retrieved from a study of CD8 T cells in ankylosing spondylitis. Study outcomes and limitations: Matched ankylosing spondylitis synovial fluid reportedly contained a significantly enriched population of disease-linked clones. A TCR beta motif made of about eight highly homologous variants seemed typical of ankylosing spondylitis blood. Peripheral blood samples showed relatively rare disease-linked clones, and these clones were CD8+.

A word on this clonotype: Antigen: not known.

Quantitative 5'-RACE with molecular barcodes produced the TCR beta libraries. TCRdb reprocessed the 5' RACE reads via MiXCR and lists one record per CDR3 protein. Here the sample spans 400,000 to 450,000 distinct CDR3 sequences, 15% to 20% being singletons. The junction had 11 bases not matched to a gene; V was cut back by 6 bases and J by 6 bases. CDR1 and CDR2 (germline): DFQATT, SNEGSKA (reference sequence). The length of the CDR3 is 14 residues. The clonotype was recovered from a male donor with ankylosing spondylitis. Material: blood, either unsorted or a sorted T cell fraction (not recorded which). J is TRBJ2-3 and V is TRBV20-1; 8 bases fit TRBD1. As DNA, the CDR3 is TGCAGTGCAAATGGACAGGGTTGGGGGGATACGCAGTATTTT. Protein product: CSANGQGWGDTQYF.